The rows below give T cell receptor beta chains drawn from one sample of a study of shared clonotypes between healthy human individuals. Measured with immunoSEQ multiplex PCR; TCRdb has only the in-frame clones, and not every one. The sample consists of roughly 650,000 clones, 90% to 97% of them appearing once. Sequencing was carried out using naive CD8+ T cells sorted from blood. The receptors here all came from a woman aged 25 to 45 in good health. The CDR3 runs from the conserved cysteine through the conserved F or W. The order of the fields is CDR3 protein, CDR3 DNA, J gene, D gene, clone size, V gene. The D gene is left open where the match is weak. Some rows mark clone size as missing; the rest say once, few, many or name a class of expanded clone.

CASSSDGTDNQPQHF,TGTGCCAGCAGTTCAGACGGGACGGACAATCAGCCCCAGCATTTT,TRBJ1-5,NA,NA,TRBV27
CASSQTPGQGGEQYF,TGCGCCAGCAGCCAGACCCCGGGACAGGGAGGCGAGCAGTACTTC,TRBJ2-7,TRBD1,NA,TRBV4-1
CASSTGGWAGNQPQHF,TGTGCCAGCAGTACTGGGGGGTGGGCAGGGAATCAGCCCCAGCATTTT,TRBJ1-5,NA,once,TRBV28
CASSVELGHNSPLHF,TGTGCCAGCAGCGTAGAGTTGGGGCATAATTCACCCCTCCACTTT,TRBJ1-6,NA,NA,TRBV9
CTSSQGGGRDYTGELFF,TGCACCAGCAGCCAAGGAGGGGGGAGAGATTACACCGGGGAGCTGTTTTTT,TRBJ2-2,NA,NA,TRBV1
CASSQGRREGRVVGELFF,TGCGCCAGCAGCCAAGGACGACGGGAGGGCCGGGTGGTCGGGGAGCTGTTTTTT,TRBJ2-2,TRBD2,once,TRBV4-1
CASSQGQISPSGIQYF,TGTGCCAGCAGCCAGGGACAGATTAGTCCCAGTGGCATTCAGTACTTC,TRBJ2-4,TRBD1,NA,TRBV5-5
CASSFTGLAGFGEQFF,TGTGCCAGCAGTTTTACGGGACTAGCGGGATTTGGCGAGCAGTTCTTC,TRBJ2-1,TRBD2,NA,TRBV28
CASSLRPVGNQPQHF,TGTGCCAGCAGTTTACGCCCGGTTGGCAATCAGCCCCAGCATTTT,TRBJ1-5,NA,NA,TRBV28
CSVADGTDFFSNQPQHF,TGCAGCGTCGCTGACGGGACAGATTTTTTTAGCAATCAGCCCCAGCATTTT,TRBJ1-5,TRBD1,NA,TRBV29-1
CASSFDSYEQYF,TGTGCCAGCAGTTTTGACAGCTACGAGCAGTACTTC,TRBJ2-7,NA,NA,TRBV27
CASSQTRGQLYF,TGTGCCAGCAGTCAAACCCGGGGCCAATTATACTTC,TRBJ2-7,NA,NA,TRBV27
CASSLDPDKMNTEAFF,TGTGCCAGCAGCTTGGATCCGGACAAAATGAACACTGAAGCTTTCTTT,TRBJ1-1,NA,NA,TRBV7-9
CASKPSGKETQYF,TGTGCCAGCAAGCCTAGCGGGAAAGAGACCCAGTACTTC,TRBJ2-5,TRBD2,NA,TRBV2
CASSPGLGVNEQFF,TGTGCCAGCAGCCCAGGACTAGGGGTCAATGAGCAGTTCTTC,TRBJ2-1,TRBD2,NA,TRBV27
CASSLFPSPGTGYEQFF,TGTGCCAGCAGTCTATTCCCCAGTCCCGGGACAGGCTATGAGCAGTTCTTC,TRBJ2-1,TRBD1,NA,TRBV28
CASSDTKKIPGNTIYF,TGTGCCAGCAGCGACACGAAAAAGATCCCTGGAAACACCATATATTTT,TRBJ1-3,NA,NA,TRBV14
CAWSVPGRSANGPGYTF,TGTGCCTGGAGTGTACCGGGGCGGTCCGCTAATGGCCCTGGCTACACCTTC,TRBJ1-2,NA,NA,TRBV30
CASSISPIGELFF,TGTGCCAGCAGTATATCGCCGATCGGGGAGCTGTTTTTT,TRBJ2-2,NA,NA,TRBV27
CASSQGQGDEQYF,TGTGCCAGCAGTCAAGGACAGGGTGACGAGCAGTACTTC,TRBJ2-7,TRBD1,NA,TRBV27
CASSSSGYNEQFF,TGTGCCAGCAGCAGCTCGGGGTACAATGAGCAGTTCTTC,TRBJ2-1,NA,NA,TRBV21-1
CASSPEAGDPYEQYF,TGTGCCAGCAGCCCAGAAGCGGGAGACCCCTACGAGCAGTACTTC,TRBJ2-7,TRBD2,once,TRBV7-9
CATSRAQGNTEAFF,TGTGCCACCAGCAGAGCGCAGGGGAACACTGAAGCTTTCTTT,TRBJ1-1,NA,once,TRBV15